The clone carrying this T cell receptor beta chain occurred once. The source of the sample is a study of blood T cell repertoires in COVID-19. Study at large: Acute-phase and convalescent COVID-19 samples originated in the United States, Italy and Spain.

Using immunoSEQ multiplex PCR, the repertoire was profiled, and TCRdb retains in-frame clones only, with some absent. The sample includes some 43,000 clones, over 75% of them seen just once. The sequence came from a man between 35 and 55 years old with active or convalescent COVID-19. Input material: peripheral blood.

The CDR3 spells CASRQGGDNSPLHF. The CDR3 DNA follows: TGTGCCAGCCGACAGGGCGGAGATAATTCACCCCTCCACTTT. The chain combines TRBV3-1 (or the pseudogene TRBV3-2) with TRBJ1-6, with TRBD1 identical over 7 bases. Germline CDR1 is LGHDT and CDR2 is YNNKEL (reference sequence). The CDR3 has 14 residues. Trimming at V came to 8 bases and at J to 5 bases, leaving 6 bases not matched to a gene.